The 13 T cell receptor beta chains listed next were all sequenced from one sample in a study of blood T cell repertoires in COVID-19. Clones were read by immunoSEQ multiplex PCR, and TCRdb kept only the in-frame ones, dropping some. The data contain more than 300,000 clones, roughly 90% of them seen just once; the ten biggest clones take up about 6.8%. Sequences were obtained from peripheral blood. Every receptor here comes from a man younger than 30 who had recovered from COVID-19.

The rearrangement links TRBV6-2 or TRBV6-3 to TRBJ2-4, with TRBD2 matching over 14 bases. From germline, CDR1 is MNHEY and CDR2 SVGEGT. CDR3 length: 17 residues. Trimming cost V 4 bases and J 0 bases; bases outside gene matches: 2. The CDR3 DNA follows: TGTGCCAGCAGTTGGACTAGCGGGGGGCTAGCCAAAAACATTCAGTACTTC. This sequence encodes CASSWTSGGLAKNIQYF.

V is TRBV19 and J is TRBJ2-5, with 7 positions matching TRBD1. Trimming at V came to 3 bases and at J to 3 bases, leaving 1 base not matched to a gene. The CDR3 is 13 amino acids. CDR1 is LNHDA, CDR2 SQIVND, per germline (reference sequence). The CDR3 reads CASSITGEETQYF. CDR3 DNA sequence: TGTGCCAGTAGTATTACAGGGGAAGAGACCCAGTACTTC.

The chain uses TRBV29-1 and TRBJ1-1; D is undetermined. V dropped 0 bases and J dropped 3 bases, with 8 bases sitting between them. The V gene's germline CDR1 is SQVTM and CDR2 ANQGSEA. This CDR3 is 13 amino acids long. CDR3 coding DNA: TGCAGCGTTGAAGAGGCCCGCTACACTGAAGCTTTCTTT. This gives the protein CSVEEARYTEAFF. The variable domain in full, completed from reference TRBV29-1 and TRBJ1-1, reads SAVISQKPSRDICQRGTSLTIQCQVDSQVTMMFWYRQQPGQSLTLIATANQGSEATYESGFVIDKFPISRPNLTFSTLTVSNMSPEDSSIYLCSVEEARYTEAFFGQGTRLTVV.

The rearrangement uses TRBV6-5 and TRBJ1-1; D perhaps matches TRBD1 (5 bases). V was trimmed by 8 bases and J by 8 bases, leaving 15 bases between them. CDR3 length: 12 residues. CDR1 is MNHEY and CDR2 is SVGAGI in the germline V gene. CDR3 in amino acids: CASRGAGQEAFF. CDR3 coding DNA: TGTGCCAGCCGCGGGGCGGGTCAAGAAGCTTTCTTT.

The CDR3 is CATSYYPPQGASSYNSPLHF. CDR3 sequence (DNA): TGTGCCACCAGCTACTACCCCCCACAAGGGGCCAGCTCCTATAATTCACCCCTCCACTTT. V usage is TRBV15 and J usage is TRBJ1-6; a possible D gene is TRBD1 (5 bases). The CDR3 spans 20 residues. V shed 5 bases and J shed 0 bases, with 23 bases lying between them. Germline values: CDR1 LNHNV, CDR2 YYDKDF (reference sequence).

This chain links TRBV4-1 with TRBJ2-3; D remains unclear. The CDR3 totals 14 residues. Trimming cost V 4 bases and J 0 bases, with 8 bases left between them. CDR1 and CDR2 from the germline V gene are MGHRA and YSYEKL. CDR3 nucleotide sequence: TGCGCCAGCAGCCTTTCGAGCAGCACAGATACGCAGTATTTT. It is translated as CASSLSSSTDTQYF.

This clone was picked up a small number of times. This sequence joins TRBV19 and TRBJ1-1; perhaps TRBD1 as D (6 bases). Germline V CDR1 and CDR2: LNHDA, SQIVND (reference sequence). There are 14 residues in the CDR3. V was trimmed by 6 bases and J by 1 base, leaving 12 bases between them. This CDR3 reads CASRRQVSNTEAFF. CDR3 nucleotide sequence: TGTGCCAGTAGACGACAGGTCTCGAACACTGAAGCTTTCTTT.

This chain links TRBV15 with TRBJ2-3; a possible D gene is TRBD2 (7 bases). The CDR3 extends over 16 amino acids. Trimming left V 0 bases short and J 2 bases short, with 12 bases between. From germline, CDR1 is LNHNV and CDR2 YYDKDF (reference sequence). CDR3 sequence reads: CATSREGGQVTDTQYF. CDR3 DNA sequence: TGTGCCACCAGCAGAGAGGGGGGGCAAGTCACAGATACGCAGTATTTT.

This clone was recorded a few times. CDR3 bases: TGTGCCAGCAGTCCTTGGGACAGAAAAATCACCTTC. Its translation is CASSPWDRKITF. The chain is built from TRBV12-3 or TRBV12-4 and TRBJ1-2; 7 nucleotides line up with TRBD1. CDR3 length: 12 amino acids. With V trimmed by 5 bases and J by 13 bases, 10 bases remained unmatched.

Ten or more counts support this clone. The chain combines TRBV9 with TRBJ2-1; possible D gene TRBD2, 6 bases. V shed 0 bases and J shed 0 bases, with 10 bases lying between them. CDR3 length: 16 amino acids. CDR1 SGDLS and CDR2 YYNGEE come from the germline V gene. The CDR3 DNA sequence: TGTGCCAGCAGCGTAGTAGCGGATAGCTCCTACAATGAGCAGTTCTTC. It is translated as CASSVVADSSYNEQFF.

The gene calls are TRBV9 and TRBJ1-2, with 10 bases aligning to TRBD1. J was trimmed by 6 bases and V by 3 bases; bases with no gene match: 17. The CDR3 covers 18 residues. Germline CDR1 is SGDLS and CDR2 is YYNGEE. CDR3 region: CASSARPGTGVGANGYTF. The CDR3 DNA sequence: TGTGCCAGCAGCGCACGTCCCGGGACAGGGGTTGGGGCAAATGGCTACACCTTC.

The chain is built from TRBV6-5 and TRBJ2-7; D might be TRBD1 (6 bases). The V gene lost 7 bases and the J gene lost 2 bases, with 15 bases spanning the gap. Germline V gives CDR1 MNHEY, CDR2 SVGAGI. The CDR3 totals 14 residues. Here the CDR3 reads CASTPQQGPYEQYF. The CDR3 bases are TGTGCCAGCACCCCCCAACAGGGCCCCTACGAGCAGTACTTC.

V is TRBV7-6 and J is TRBJ2-6; 9 bases agree with TRBD1. This CDR3 is built from 16 residues. The germline CDR1 and CDR2 sequences are SGHVS and FNYEAQ. Unmatched junction bases numbered 5, after V lost 5 bases and J lost 3 bases. The CDR3 reads CASSPTGGYGANVLTF. DNA for the CDR3: TGTGCCAGCAGCCCCACAGGGGGCTATGGGGCCAACGTCCTGACTTTC.